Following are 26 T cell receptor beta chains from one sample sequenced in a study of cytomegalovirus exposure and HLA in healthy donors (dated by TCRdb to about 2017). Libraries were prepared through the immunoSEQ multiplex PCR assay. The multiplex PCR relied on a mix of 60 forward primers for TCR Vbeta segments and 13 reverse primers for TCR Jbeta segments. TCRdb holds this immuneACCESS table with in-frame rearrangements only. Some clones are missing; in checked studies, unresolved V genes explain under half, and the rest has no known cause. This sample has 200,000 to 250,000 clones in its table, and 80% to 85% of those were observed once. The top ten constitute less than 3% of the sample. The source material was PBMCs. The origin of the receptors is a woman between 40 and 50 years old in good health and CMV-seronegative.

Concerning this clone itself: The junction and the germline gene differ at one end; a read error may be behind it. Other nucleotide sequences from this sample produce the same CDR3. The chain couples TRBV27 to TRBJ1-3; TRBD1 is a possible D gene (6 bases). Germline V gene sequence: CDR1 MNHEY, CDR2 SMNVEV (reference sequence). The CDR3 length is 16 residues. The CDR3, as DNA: TGTGCCAGTAGTTTACGGGGGGCATCTGGGGGAAACACCATATATTTT. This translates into CASSLRGASGGNTIYF.

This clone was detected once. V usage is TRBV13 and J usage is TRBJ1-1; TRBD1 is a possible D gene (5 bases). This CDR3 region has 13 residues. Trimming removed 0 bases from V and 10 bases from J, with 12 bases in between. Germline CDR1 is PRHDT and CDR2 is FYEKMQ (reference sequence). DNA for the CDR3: TGTGCCAGCAGCTTAGGCATGGGGCATGGAGCTTTCTTT. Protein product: CASSLGMGHGAFF.

The CDR3 DNA sequence: TGTGCCTGGAGTGTAGTGCGGGATACGCAGTATTTT. It translates to CAWSVVRDTQYF. J is TRBJ2-3 and V is TRBV30; D gene ambiguous. Trimming took 0 bases from V and 6 from J, leaving 7 bases between them. Per the germline V gene, CDR1 is GTSNPN and CDR2 is SVGIG (reference sequence). This CDR3 is built from 12 residues.

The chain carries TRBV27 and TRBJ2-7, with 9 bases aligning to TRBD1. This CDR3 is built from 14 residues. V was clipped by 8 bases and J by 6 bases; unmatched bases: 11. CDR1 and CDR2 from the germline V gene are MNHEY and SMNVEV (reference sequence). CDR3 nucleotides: TGTGCCAGCCGCCTCACCTTGACAGGGGGCGAGCAGTACTTC. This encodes CASRLTLTGGEQYF.

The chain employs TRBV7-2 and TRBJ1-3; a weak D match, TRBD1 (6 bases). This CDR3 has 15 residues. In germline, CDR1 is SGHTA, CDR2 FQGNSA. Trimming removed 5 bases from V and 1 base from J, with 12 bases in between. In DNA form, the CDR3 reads TGTGCCAGCAGCCCCTACGGACAGTCTGGAAACACCATATATTTT. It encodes CASSPYGQSGNTIYF.

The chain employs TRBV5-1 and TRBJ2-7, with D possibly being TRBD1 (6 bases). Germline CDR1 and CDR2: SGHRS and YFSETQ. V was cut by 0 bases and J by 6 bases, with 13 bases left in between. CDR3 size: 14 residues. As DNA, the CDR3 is TGCGCCAGCAGCTTGGGGGACACCCTGTTCGAGCAGTACTTC. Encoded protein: CASSLGDTLFEQYF.

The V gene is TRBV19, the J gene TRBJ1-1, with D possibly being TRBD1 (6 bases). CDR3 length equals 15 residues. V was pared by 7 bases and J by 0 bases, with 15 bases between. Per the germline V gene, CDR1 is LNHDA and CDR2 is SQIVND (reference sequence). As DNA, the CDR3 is TGTGCCAGTACTACAGGGTGGGTTTTGAACACTGAAGCTTTCTTT. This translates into CASTTGWVLNTEAFF.

In DNA form, the CDR3 reads TGTGCCAGCAGTTTTGCGGGCGGATACCAAGAGACCCAGTACTTC. Translation: CASSFAGGYQETQYF. V and J are TRBV27 and TRBJ2-5; a possible D gene is TRBD2 (5 bases). CDR3 length equals 15 residues. Looked up from germline, CDR1 is MNHEY and CDR2 is SMNVEV (reference sequence). V was pared by 3 bases and J by 0 bases, with 11 bases between.

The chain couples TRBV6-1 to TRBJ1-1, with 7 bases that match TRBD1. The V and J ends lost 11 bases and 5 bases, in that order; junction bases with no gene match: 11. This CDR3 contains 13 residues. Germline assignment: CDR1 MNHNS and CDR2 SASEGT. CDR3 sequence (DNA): TGTGCCGCCCAGACAGGGCTCCGGACTGAAGCTTTCTTT. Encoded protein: CAAQTGLRTEAFF.

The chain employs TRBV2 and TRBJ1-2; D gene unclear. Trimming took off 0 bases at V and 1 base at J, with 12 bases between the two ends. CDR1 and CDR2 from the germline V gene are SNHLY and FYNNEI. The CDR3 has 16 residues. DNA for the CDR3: TGTGCCAGCAGTGAAGCGTCTAGGTCCCTTAACTATGGCTACACCTTC. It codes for CASSEASRSLNYGYTF.

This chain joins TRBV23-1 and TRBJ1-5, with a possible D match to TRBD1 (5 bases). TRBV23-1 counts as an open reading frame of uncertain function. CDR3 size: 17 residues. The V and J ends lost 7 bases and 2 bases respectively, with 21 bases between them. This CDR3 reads CASTSIWGSGGNQPQHF. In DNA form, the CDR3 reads TGCGCCAGCACCTCAATCTGGGGCAGTGGAGGCAATCAGCCCCAGCATTTT.

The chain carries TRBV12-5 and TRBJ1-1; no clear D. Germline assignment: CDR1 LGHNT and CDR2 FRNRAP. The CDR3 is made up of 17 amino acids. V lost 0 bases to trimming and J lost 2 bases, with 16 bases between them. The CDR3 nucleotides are TGTGCTAGTGGTTTGGTCGTAGCCTCGACCGGAAACACTGAAGCTTTCTTT. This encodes CASGLVVASTGNTEAFF. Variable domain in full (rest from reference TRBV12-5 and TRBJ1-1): DARVTQTPRHKVTEMGQEVTMRCQPILGHNTVFWYRQTMMQGLELLAYFRNRAPLDDSGMPKDRFSAEMPDATLATLKIQPSEPRDSAVYFCASGLVVASTGNTEAFFGQGTRLTVV.

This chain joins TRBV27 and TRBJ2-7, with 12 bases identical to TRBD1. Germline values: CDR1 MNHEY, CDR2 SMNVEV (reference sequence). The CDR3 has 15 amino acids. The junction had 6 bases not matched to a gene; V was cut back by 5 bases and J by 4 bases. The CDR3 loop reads CASSPGTGGWYEQYF. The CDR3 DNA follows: TGTGCCAGCAGTCCAGGGACAGGGGGCTGGTACGAGCAGTACTTC.

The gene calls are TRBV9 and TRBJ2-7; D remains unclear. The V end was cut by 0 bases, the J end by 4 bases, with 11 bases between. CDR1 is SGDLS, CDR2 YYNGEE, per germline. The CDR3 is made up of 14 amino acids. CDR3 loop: CASSVVPEAYEQYF. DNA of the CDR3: TGTGCCAGCAGCGTAGTCCCCGAAGCATACGAGCAGTACTTC.

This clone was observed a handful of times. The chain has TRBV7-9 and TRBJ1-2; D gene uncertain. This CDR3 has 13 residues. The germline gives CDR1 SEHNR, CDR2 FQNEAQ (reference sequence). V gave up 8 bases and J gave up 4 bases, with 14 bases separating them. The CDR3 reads CASSRERVYGYTF. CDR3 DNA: TGTGCCAGCTCCCGGGAACGGGTCTATGGCTACACCTTC.

DNA for the CDR3: TGTGCCAGCAGCACGGGACTCGCCTTAGGGACCGGGGAGCTGTTTTTT. Residues: CASSTGLALGTGELFF. The V and J genes are TRBV27 and TRBJ2-2; maybe TRBD2 (6 bases). Trimming cost V 6 bases and J 5 bases, with 19 bases left between them. The CDR3 sequence is 16 residues long. Germline CDR1 reads MNHEY; CDR2 reads SMNVEV (reference sequence).

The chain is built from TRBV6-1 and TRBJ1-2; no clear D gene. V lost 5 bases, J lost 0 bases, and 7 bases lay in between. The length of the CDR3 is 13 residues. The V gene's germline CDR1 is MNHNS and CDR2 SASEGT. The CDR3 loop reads CASSPEPNYGYTF. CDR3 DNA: TGTGCCAGCAGTCCTGAGCCTAACTATGGCTACACCTTC.

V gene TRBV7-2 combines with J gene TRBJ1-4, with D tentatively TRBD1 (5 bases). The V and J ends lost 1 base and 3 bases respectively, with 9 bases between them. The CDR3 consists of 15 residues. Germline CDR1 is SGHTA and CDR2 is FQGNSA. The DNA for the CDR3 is TGTGCCAGCAGCTTAGGCGGCAGGGCTAATGAAAAACTGTTTTTT. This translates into CASSLGGRANEKLFF.

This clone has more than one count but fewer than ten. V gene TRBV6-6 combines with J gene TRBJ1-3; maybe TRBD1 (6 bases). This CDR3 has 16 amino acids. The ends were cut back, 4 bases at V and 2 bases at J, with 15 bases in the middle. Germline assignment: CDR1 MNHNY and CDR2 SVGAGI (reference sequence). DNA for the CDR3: TGTGCCAGCAGTTTCACAGCAACAGGGCCTGGAAACACCATATATTTT. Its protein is CASSFTATGPGNTIYF.

CDR3 protein: CATRGGSWNTEAFF. The CDR3 bases are TGTGCCACCCGGGGGGGCAGCTGGAACACTGAAGCTTTCTTT. J is TRBJ1-1 and V is TRBV19; a weak D match, TRBD1 (6 bases). Trimming removed 10 bases from V and 1 base from J, with 16 bases in between. The CDR3 loop spans 14 amino acids. CDR1 and CDR2 from the germline V gene are LNHDA and SQIVND (reference sequence).

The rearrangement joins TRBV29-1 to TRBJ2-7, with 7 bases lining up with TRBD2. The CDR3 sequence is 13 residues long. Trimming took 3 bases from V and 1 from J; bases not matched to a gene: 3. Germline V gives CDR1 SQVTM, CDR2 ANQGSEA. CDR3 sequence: CSVEGEGSYEQYF. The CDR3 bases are TGCAGCGTTGAGGGGGAGGGGTCCTACGAGCAGTACTTC.

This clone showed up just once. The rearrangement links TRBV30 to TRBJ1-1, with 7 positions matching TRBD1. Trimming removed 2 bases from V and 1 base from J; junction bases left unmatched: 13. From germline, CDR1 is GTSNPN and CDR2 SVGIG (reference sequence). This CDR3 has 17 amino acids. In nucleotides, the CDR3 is TGTGCCTGGAGTTCCCAGGCCCAAGGGGGCGCGAACACTGAAGCTTTCTTT. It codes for CAWSSQAQGGANTEAFF.

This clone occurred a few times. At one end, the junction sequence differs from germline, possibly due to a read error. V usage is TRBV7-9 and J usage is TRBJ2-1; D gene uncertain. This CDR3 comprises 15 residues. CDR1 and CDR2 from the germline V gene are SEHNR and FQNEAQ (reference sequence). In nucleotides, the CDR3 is TGTTCCAGCAGCCCCATCTGGCAGAGCCGGGATGAGCAGTTCTTC. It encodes CSSSPIWQSRDEQFF. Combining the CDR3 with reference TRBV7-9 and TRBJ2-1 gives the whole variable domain DTGVSQNPRHKITKRGQNVTFRCDPISEHNRLYWYRQTLGQGPEFLTYFQNEAQLEKSRLLSDRFSAERPKGSFSTLEIQRTEQGDSAMYLCSSSPIWQSRDEQFFGPGTRLTVL.

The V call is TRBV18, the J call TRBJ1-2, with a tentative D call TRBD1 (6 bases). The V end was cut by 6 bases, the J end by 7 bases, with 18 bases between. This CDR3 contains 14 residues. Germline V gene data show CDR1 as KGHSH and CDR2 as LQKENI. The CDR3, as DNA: TGTGCCAGCTCCGCGTTACAGGGCCCCATTGGCTACACCTTC. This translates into CASSALQGPIGYTF.

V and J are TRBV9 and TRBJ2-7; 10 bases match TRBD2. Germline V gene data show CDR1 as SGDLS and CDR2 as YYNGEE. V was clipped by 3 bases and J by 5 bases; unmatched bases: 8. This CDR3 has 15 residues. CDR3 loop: CASSAGTSVVHEQYF. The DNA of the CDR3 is TGTGCCAGCAGCGCCGGGACTAGCGTTGTCCACGAGCAGTACTTC.

Here the CDR3 reads CAWSDPGYTF. The CDR3 bases are TGTGCCTGGAGTGATCCGGGCTACACCTTC. The V and J genes are TRBV30 and TRBJ1-2; no clear D. V lost 1 base and J 8 bases, leaving 5 bases between the germline ends. Germline loops: CDR1 GTSNPN, CDR2 SVGIG (reference sequence). The CDR3 runs 10 residues.